Presented here are 10 T cell receptor beta chains from one specimen sequenced in a study of Ad26.COV2.S vaccination and SARS-CoV-2 variants. TCRdb's table, derived via immunoSEQ multiplex PCR, lists solely in-frame clones and lacks some. The table records some 240,000 clones, 87% of them present only once. The treatment denotes: 15 to 20 received Ad26.COV2.S at low or high dose, single or two shots; 5 received placebo; per-sample allocation not given. The samples date from day 63 after the first vaccine or placebo injection. The sample consisted of peripheral blood, taken in a trial of Ad26.COV2.S vaccine versus placebo. The source is a person between 18 and 65 years old who received the Ad26.COV2.S COVID-19 vaccine or a placebo.

This clone occurred a few times. The rearrangement uses TRBV10-1 and TRBJ1-3, with TRBD1 identical over 12 bases. Looked up from germline, CDR1 is WNHNN and CDR2 is SYGVQD (reference sequence). This CDR3 region has 14 residues. The trim removed 6 bases at V and 4 bases at J, leaving 1 base unmatched. This CDR3 is CASSGTGGGNTIYF. The DNA for the CDR3 is TGCGCCAGCAGCGGGACAGGGGGCGGAAACACCATATATTTT.

The V and J genes are TRBV5-4 and TRBJ2-3; no reliable D call. V dropped 2 bases and J dropped 2 bases, with 15 bases sitting between them. Germline lookup yields CDR1 SGHNT and CDR2 YYREEE (reference sequence). The CDR3 extends over 16 amino acids. Written as DNA, the CDR3 is TGTGCCAGCAGCTTCGGCGGACCCCCTTCCACAGATACGCAGTATTTT. It is translated as CASSFGGPPSTDTQYF. The full variable domain, in which reference TRBV5-4 and TRBJ2-3 provide the parts outside the CDR3, is ETGVTQSPTHLIKTRGQQVTLRCSSQSGHNTVSWYQQALGQGPQFIFQYYREEENGRGNFPPRFSGLQFPNYSSELNVNALELDDSALYLCASSFGGPPSTDTQYFGPGTRLTVL.

V usage is TRBV7-3 and J usage is TRBJ2-3; D might be TRBD1 (6 bases). CDR3 length: 13 residues. Trimming removed 3 bases at V and 6 bases at J, with 10 bases between. Germline assignment: CDR1 SGHTA and CDR2 FQGTGA. CDR3 in amino acids: CASSFYRDDTQYF. The CDR3 DNA is TGTGCCAGCAGCTTCTACAGGGACGATACGCAGTATTTT.

This sequence joins TRBV11-3 and TRBJ2-3, with D unresolved. CDR1 and CDR2 from the germline V gene are SGHNT and YENEEA. The CDR3 totals 13 residues. Between the trimmed V and J ends, which lost 0 bases and 6 bases, there was a span of 7 bases. The CDR3, as DNA: TGTGCCAGCAGCTTAGATCGCCCCGATACGCAGTATTTT. Encoded protein: CASSLDRPDTQYF. Full variable domain (missing parts from reference TRBV11-3 and TRBJ2-3): EAGVVQSPRYKIIEKKQPVAFWCNPISGHNTLYWYLQNLGQGPELLIRYENEEAVDDSQLPKDRFSAERLKGVDSTLKIQPAELGDSAVYLCASSLDRPDTQYFGPGTRLTVL.

V usage is TRBV7-2 and J usage is TRBJ2-7, with 7 bases lining up with TRBD1. J lost 2 bases, V lost 1 base, and 2 bases had no gene match. There are 14 residues in the CDR3. Per the germline V gene, CDR1 is SGHTA and CDR2 is FQGNSA. The CDR3 reads CASSLGGGAYEQYV. CDR3 in DNA: TGTGCCAGCAGCTTAGGAGGGGGCGCCTACGAGCAGTACGTC.

The V and J genes are TRBV7-9 and TRBJ1-1; no firm D call. Trimming shortened V by 1 base and J by 8 bases, and 11 bases separated the two germline ends. The germline V gene encodes CDR1 SEHNR and CDR2 FQNEAQ (reference sequence). The CDR3 loop spans 13 amino acids. The chain's CDR3 is CASSLGVEKEAFF. The CDR3 nucleotides read TGTGCCAGCAGCTTAGGTGTAGAAAAAGAAGCTTTCTTT.

On this clone: The same CDR3 can be traced to other DNA sequences in this sample. The gene calls are TRBV11-3 and TRBJ2-1; D possibly corresponds to TRBD2 (5 bases). CDR3 length equals 15 residues. Germline values: CDR1 SGHNT, CDR2 YENEEA. Deletions cut 4 bases from V and 0 bases from J, with 10 bases between. The CDR3 here is CASSSDRGSYNEQFF. The DNA for the CDR3 is TGTGCCAGCAGCTCCGACCGGGGCTCCTACAATGAGCAGTTCTTC.

Details on this clone: Distinct nucleotide sequences in the sample also encode this CDR3. The rearrangement uses TRBV5-1 and TRBJ1-5; D is ambiguous. The length of the CDR3 is 13 residues. In germline, CDR1 is SGHRS, CDR2 YFSETQ. Trimming stripped 0 bases from V and 6 bases from J, with 7 bases between. CDR3 in amino acids: CASSLGAGQPQHF. CDR3 in DNA: TGCGCCAGCAGCTTGGGAGCCGGTCAGCCCCAGCATTTT.

This clone was recorded once. The CDR3 DNA follows: TGTGCCAGCAGCTTTGGGACAGGGTCGAAAGAGACCCAGTACTTC. It is translated as CASSFGTGSKETQYF. This chain links TRBV7-6 with TRBJ2-5; 9 bases are shared with TRBD1. Trimming cost V 3 bases and J 3 bases; bases outside gene matches: 5. Germline-derived CDR1 and CDR2 are SGHVS and FNYEAQ. The CDR3 extends over 15 amino acids.

This clone appeared once. The rearrangement uses TRBV4-1 and TRBJ1-4; 7 positions match TRBD1. The CDR3 sequence is 17 residues long. With 4 bases clipped from V and 5 bases from J, the junction kept 13 bases outside the gene matches. Germline V gene data show CDR1 as MGHRA and CDR2 as YSYEKL. CDR3 region: CASSPSRGGLSNEKLFF. CDR3 bases: TGCGCCAGCAGCCCCTCCAGGGGGGGGCTTTCAAATGAAAAACTGTTTTTT.